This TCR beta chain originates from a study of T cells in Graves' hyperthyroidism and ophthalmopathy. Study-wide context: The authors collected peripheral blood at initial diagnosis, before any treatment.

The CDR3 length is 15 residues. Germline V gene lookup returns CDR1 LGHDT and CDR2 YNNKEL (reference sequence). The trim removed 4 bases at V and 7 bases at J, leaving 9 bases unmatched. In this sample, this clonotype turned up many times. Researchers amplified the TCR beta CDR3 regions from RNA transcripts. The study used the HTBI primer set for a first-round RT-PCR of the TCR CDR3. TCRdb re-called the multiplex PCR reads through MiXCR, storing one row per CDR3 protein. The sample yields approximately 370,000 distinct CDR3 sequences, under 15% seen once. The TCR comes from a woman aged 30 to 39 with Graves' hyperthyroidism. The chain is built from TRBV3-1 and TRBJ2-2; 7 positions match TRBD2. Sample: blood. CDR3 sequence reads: CASSRLEGRGGELFF. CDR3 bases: TGTGCCAGCAGCCGCCTCGAGGGGAGGGGCGGGGAGCTGTTTTTT.